In this sample, the clone carrying this TCR beta chain turned up a few times. What it recognizes is unknown. This sample was included in a study of T cell repertoires in cytomegalovirus infection. TCRdb redid the calling of the reads with MiXCR, one entry per CDR3 protein. The sample holds about 130,000 distinct CDR3 sequences, roughly 25% seen once. CDR3 length: 12 residues. The germline V gene has CDR1 SQVTM and CDR2 ANQGSEA. With 2 bases removed from V and 6 bases from J, the gap between germline ends came to 10 bases. Findings of the study overall: Within the response measured ex vivo, HLA-C-restricted CMV-specific TCR beta clonotypes were dominant.

The chain is built from TRBV29-1 and TRBJ1-2; D ambiguous. Sequenced sample: PBMCs, sequenced either directly or after in vitro stimulation (not recorded which). This receptor was taken from a human donor in good health (CMV status not recorded). Some clones in this sample may be carry-over from other donors' samples. In DNA form, the CDR3 reads TGCAGCGTTGAAACACAGAAAAATGGCTACACCTTC. Amino acid sequence: CSVETQKNGYTF.